The entry below describes one T cell receptor beta chain. Its antigen remains unknown. The data stem from a study of T cell responses to AZD1222 COVID-19 vaccine. For the study at large: The analysis combined second doses at about 4 or about 12 weeks. Study-wide points: Spike-specific TCR breadth and depth grew following two AZD1222 doses. Donors skewed white British and female; clonal diversity was possibly underestimated. Spike as a whole was targeted by vaccine-associated CD4 TCRs, dominant at 160-218 and 743-854.

Using immunoSEQ multiplex PCR, the repertoire was profiled, and TCRdb retains in-frame clones only, with some absent. The repertoire holds roughly 130,000 clones, with around 92% as singletons. Germline-derived CDR1 and CDR2 are LNHNV and YYDKDF (reference sequence). The V end lost 3 bases, the J end lost 4 bases, and 16 bases lay between the germline ends. This CDR3 spans 16 amino acids. This receptor was obtained from an adult in good health. This sample comprised peripheral blood, obtained on day 0 of AZD1222 vaccination. The chain links TRBV15 to TRBJ2-1, with D perhaps TRBD2 (5 bases). CDR3 region: CATSRDAGLGYNEQFF. DNA for the CDR3: TGTGCCACCAGCAGGGACGCGGGTCTGGGGTACAATGAGCAGTTCTTC.